These 27 T cell receptor beta chains share one sample of origin, sequenced in a study of cytomegalovirus exposure and HLA in healthy donors. Researchers ran the PCR with 60 Vbeta and 13 Jbeta primers. Generated by immunoSEQ multiplex PCR, the TCRdb table keeps only in-frame clones and is missing some. The top ten hold 1% to 1.5% of the sample, which has approximately 150,000 clones, around 85% seen once. Sequenced input: PBMCs. The receptor source for this set is a man over 45 in good health and CMV-seropositive.

The table lists this clone with a few counts. This sample also contains other DNA sequences that code for the same CDR3. V gene TRBV28 combines with J gene TRBJ1-5; 7 bases line up with TRBD1. The CDR3 length is 14 residues. Trimming at V came to 5 bases and at J to 2 bases, leaving 3 bases not matched to a gene. Germline CDR1 MDHEN, CDR2 SYDVKM. DNA for the CDR3: TGTGCCAGCAGTGGAGGACAGGGCAATCAGCCCCAGCATTTT. It specifies CASSGGQGNQPQHF. Looking up the rest from reference TRBV28 and TRBJ1-5 gives the full variable domain: DVKVTQSSRYLVKRTGEKVFLECVQDMDHENMFWYRQDPGLGLRLIYFSYDVKMKEKGDIPEGYSVSREKKERFSLILESASTNQTSMYLCASSGGQGNQPQHFGDGTRLSIL.

The chain links TRBV7-3 to TRBJ2-1; 9 bases match TRBD2. With 5 bases clipped from V and 4 bases from J, the junction kept 9 bases outside the gene matches. This CDR3 region has 16 residues. Per germline, CDR1 SGHTA and CDR2 FQGTGA. CDR3 amino acids: CASSPSGSGGYNEQFF. The CDR3 DNA follows: TGTGCCAGCAGCCCCAGCGGTAGCGGGGGTTACAATGAGCAGTTCTTC. The entire variable domain, with the rest obtained from reference TRBV7-3 and TRBJ2-1, is as follows: GAGVSQTPSNKVTEKGKYVELRCDPISGHTALYWYRQSLGQGPEFLIYFQGTGAADDSGLPNDRFFAVRPEGSVSTLKIQRTERGDSAVYLCASSPSGSGGYNEQFFGPGTRLTVL.

This chain joins TRBV11-2 and TRBJ2-7, with D tentatively TRBD2 (5 bases). Germline loops: CDR1 SGHAT, CDR2 FQNNGV. CDR3 size: 14 residues. V was clipped by 3 bases and J by 7 bases, with 16 bases between them. The CDR3 sequence is CASSFGLSSIEQYF. The CDR3 DNA follows: TGTGCCAGCAGCTTCGGACTTTCCAGCATAGAGCAGTACTTC.

This rearrangement joins TRBV28 to TRBJ1-3; a possible D gene is TRBD1 (5 bases). This CDR3 is built from 16 residues. V dropped 1 base and J dropped 4 bases, with 14 bases sitting between them. From germline, CDR1 is MDHEN and CDR2 SYDVKM. The CDR3 DNA sequence: TGTGCCAGCAGTTTATCCCAGGTGGGACTCGGAAACACCATATATTTT. It yields the protein CASSLSQVGLGNTIYF. Full variable domain (remainder filled in from reference TRBV28 and TRBJ1-3): DVKVTQSSRYLVKRTGEKVFLECVQDMDHENMFWYRQDPGLGLRLIYFSYDVKMKEKGDIPEGYSVSREKKERFSLILESASTNQTSMYLCASSLSQVGLGNTIYFGEGSWLTVV.

The chain combines TRBV11-2 with TRBJ1-2; D gene ambiguous. V lost 1 base to trimming and J lost 1 base, with 7 bases between them. The CDR3 has 14 residues. The germline CDR1 and CDR2 sequences are SGHAT and FQNNGV. Here the CDR3 DNA reads TGTGCCAGCAGCTTAGGGGCTGTTAACTATGGCTACACCTTC. It yields the protein CASSLGAVNYGYTF.

The rearrangement joins TRBV21-1 to TRBJ1-6; TRBD1 is the table's D call and was not checked against the DNA. TRBV21-1 is tagged as a pseudogene. There are 16 residues in the CDR3. As DNA, the CDR3 is TGTGCCAGCAGCGAAAAACAGGGAGTCGAGGGCTCACCCCTCCACTTT. Its translation: CASSEKQGVEGSPLHF.

The DNA of the CDR3 is TGCGCCAGCAGCTTGGCAGGGCCGGATACGCAGTATTTT. Protein product: CASSLAGPDTQYF. This chain links TRBV5-1 with TRBJ2-3; tentative D call: TRBD1 (5 bases). This CDR3 comprises 13 residues. The germline gives CDR1 SGHRS, CDR2 YFSETQ. Trimming removed 0 bases at V and 6 bases at J, with 8 bases between.

The V call is TRBV19, the J call TRBJ2-7; 8 bases are a match to TRBD1. Losses at the gene ends were 7 bases for V and 1 base for J; bases not matched to a gene: 9. The CDR3 is made up of 15 amino acids. Germline V lookup: CDR1 LNHDA, CDR2 SQIVND (reference sequence). The CDR3 loop is CASTPGQGASYEQYF. The CDR3 region has the DNA TGTGCCAGTACCCCGGGGCAGGGGGCTTCCTACGAGCAGTACTTC.

The chain is built from TRBV4-3 and TRBJ2-3; no reliable D call. Per germline, CDR1 LGHNA and CDR2 YSLEER. This CDR3 is built from 14 residues. The V end lost 0 bases, the J end lost 5 bases, and 9 bases lay between the germline ends. In DNA, the CDR3 is TGCGCCAGCAGCCAAGATAGGAGAATAGATACGCAGTATTTT. Amino acids: CASSQDRRIDTQYF.

This chain links TRBV19 with TRBJ1-5, with D perhaps matching TRBD1 (6 bases). Germline-derived CDR1 and CDR2 are LNHDA and SQIVND (reference sequence). Trimming pared 9 bases from V and 0 bases from J, leaving 18 bases between. The CDR3 covers 16 residues. For the CDR3, the DNA is TGTGCCAGCCGGTGGGGACATTTCCGTAGCAATCAGCCCCAGCATTTT. This gives the protein CASRWGHFRSNQPQHF.

The chain links TRBV18 to TRBJ1-2; 11 bases agree with TRBD1. The CDR3 spans 14 residues. The J segment lost 2 bases and the V segment lost 4 bases, leaving 0 bases of the junction unmatched. Germline-derived CDR1 and CDR2 are KGHSH and LQKENI. CDR3 amino acids: CASSRDRGNYGYTF. The CDR3 region has the DNA TGTGCCAGCTCACGGGACAGGGGGAACTATGGCTACACCTTC.

The CDR3 loop is CASSQDWDRGTGELFF. The CDR3, as DNA: TGCGCCAGCAGCCAAGATTGGGACAGGGGCACCGGGGAGCTGTTTTTT. The rearrangement links TRBV4-3 to TRBJ2-2; 10 bases are a match to TRBD1. CDR1 and CDR2 (germline): LGHNA, YSLEER. V lost 0 bases to trimming and J lost 4 bases; unmatched junction nucleotides: 2. CDR3 length: 16 amino acids.

In its sample, this clone was seen once. J is TRBJ1-1 and V is TRBV28, with D possibly being TRBD1 (5 bases). CDR3 length: 14 residues. V dropped 7 bases and J dropped 6 bases, with 18 bases sitting between them. Germline CDR1 MDHEN, CDR2 SYDVKM. As DNA, the CDR3 is TGTGCCAGCACCTCTAAACCGACAGTAGCTGAAGCTTTCTTT. This translates into CASTSKPTVAEAFF.

The rearrangement joins TRBV7-2 to TRBJ2-7; 11 positions match TRBD1. J was trimmed by 6 bases and V by 5 bases; bases with no gene match: 9. CDR1 is SGHTA, CDR2 FQGNSA, per germline. This CDR3 has 15 residues. Here the CDR3 reads CASSPRGTGGPEQYF. The CDR3 nucleotides are TGTGCCAGCAGCCCGAGGGGGACAGGGGGACCCGAGCAGTACTTC. Drawing the rest from reference TRBV7-2 and TRBJ2-7, the complete variable domain is GAGVSQSPSNKVTEKGKDVELRCDPISGHTALYWYRQSLGQGLEFLIYFQGNSAPDKSGLPSDRFSAERTGGSVSTLTIQRTQQEDSAVYLCASSPRGTGGPEQYFGPGTRLTVT.

CDR3 amino acids: CASSVSGQGIGEEQYF. In DNA form, the CDR3 reads TGTGCCAGCAGCGTAAGTGGGCAGGGGATAGGAGAAGAGCAGTACTTC. The rearrangement links TRBV9 to TRBJ2-7, with TRBD1 as a possible D gene (6 bases). The germline V gene encodes CDR1 SGDLS and CDR2 YYNGEE. The CDR3 consists of 16 residues. The V end was cut by 1 base, the J end by 7 bases, with 21 bases between.

The V gene is TRBV21-1, the J gene TRBJ2-7; the listed D gene, TRBD2, was not tested against the DNA. TRBV21-1 represents a pseudogene. The CDR3 has 9 amino acids. Here the CDR3 reads CASIIEQYF. CDR3 coding DNA: TGTGCCAGCATAATCGAGCAGTACTTC.

This clone was detected only a few times. The chain combines TRBV5-6 with TRBJ2-7, with 10 bases aligning to TRBD1. CDR3 length: 16 amino acids. V dropped 0 bases and J dropped 2; count of bases not matched to a gene: 5. From germline, CDR1 is SGHDT and CDR2 YYEEEE. CDR3 bases: TGTGCCAGCAGCTTGGCCGTTGGGACAGGGGCCTACGAGCAGTACTTC. This translates into CASSLAVGTGAYEQYF. The variable domain in full, with the rest retrieved from reference TRBV5-6 and TRBJ2-7, is DAGVTQSPTHLIKTRGQQVTLRCSPKSGHDTVSWYQQALGQGPQFIFQYYEEEERQRGNFPDRFSGHQFPNYSSELNVNALLLGDSALYLCASSLAVGTGAYEQYFGPGTRLTVT.

About this clone itself: One end of the junction is discordant with germline, which a read error may explain. This chain connects TRBV2 to TRBJ1-1; D perhaps matches TRBD1 (6 bases). Germline V CDR1 and CDR2: SNHLY, FYNNEI. This CDR3 contains 12 residues. The chain's CDR3 is CVSSWGGTTAFF. The CDR3 DNA follows: TGTGTCAGCAGTTGGGGGGGGACAACAGCTTTCTTT. The whole variable domain, filled in from reference TRBV2 and TRBJ1-1, reads EPEVTQTPSHQVTQMGQEVILRCVPISNHLYFYWYRQILGQKVEFLVSFYNNEISEKSEIFDDQFSVERPDGSNFTLKIRSTKLEDSAMYFCVSSWGGTTAFFGQGTRLTVV.

The rearrangement links TRBV10-2 to TRBJ2-5; 10 bases match TRBD1. The J segment lost 9 bases and the V segment lost 6 bases, leaving 10 bases of the junction unmatched. Germline V gene sequence: CDR1 WSHSY, CDR2 SAAADI. The CDR3 covers 14 residues. The CDR3 spells CASRPDRGLGAQYF. The DNA for the CDR3 is TGCGCCAGCAGGCCCGACAGGGGGCTTGGCGCCCAGTACTTC.

This clone was recorded once. The CDR3 bases are TGTGCCAGCTCACCCGGGACAGACAATGAGCAGTTCTTC. Translated: CASSPGTDNEQFF. The genes are TRBV18 and TRBJ2-1; 7 positions match TRBD1. Losses at the gene ends were 3 bases for V and 5 bases for J; bases not matched to a gene: 1. Germline CDR1 is KGHSH and CDR2 is LQKENI. The CDR3 spans 13 residues.

CDR3 in amino acids: CACEVGGAVGAFF. In nucleotides, the CDR3 is TGTGCCTGCGAGGTCGGGGGAGCAGTTGGAGCTTTCTTT. J is TRBJ1-1 and V is TRBV30; D is possibly TRBD1 (5 bases). Germline CDR1 GTSNPN, CDR2 SVGIG (reference sequence). V lost 6 bases and J 10 bases, leaving 21 bases between the germline ends. CDR3 length equals 13 residues.

The chain carries TRBV9 and TRBJ2-2; 7 nucleotides align to TRBD1. J was trimmed by 2 bases and V by 0 bases; bases with no gene match: 4. Germline CDR1 SGDLS, CDR2 YYNGEE. CDR3 length: 16 amino acids. DNA of the CDR3: TGTGCCAGCAGCGTAGATGCAGGGGGAAACACCGGGGAGCTGTTTTTT. This encodes CASSVDAGGNTGELFF.

The J gene is TRBJ1-2, the V gene TRBV7-2; D not certain. Germline V gives CDR1 SGHTA, CDR2 FQGNSA. The CDR3 spans 13 residues. V dropped 5 bases and J dropped 10 bases, with 17 bases sitting between them. For the CDR3, the DNA is TGTGCCAGCAGCCTACCTCCGGGATCTTTCTACACCTTC. It yields the protein CASSLPPGSFYTF.

The chain joins TRBV27 to TRBJ2-5, with 16 bases identical to TRBD2. Germline V gene data show CDR1 as MNHEY and CDR2 as SMNVEV (reference sequence). Trimming at V came to 5 bases and at J to 1 base, leaving 10 bases not matched to a gene. There are 19 residues in the CDR3. The CDR3 spells CASSPGLAGGPRIQETQYF. In DNA, the CDR3 is TGTGCCAGCAGTCCGGGACTAGCGGGAGGGCCAAGGATCCAAGAGACCCAGTACTTC.

The V call is TRBV13, the J call TRBJ2-5; no definite D call. The CDR3 covers 15 residues. V dropped 4 bases and J dropped 5 bases, with 17 bases sitting between them. Germline V gene sequence: CDR1 PRHDT, CDR2 FYEKMQ (reference sequence). CDR3 protein: CASSYHLTAEETQYF. In nucleotides, the CDR3 is TGTGCCAGCAGCTACCATCTGACCGCGGAGGAGACCCAGTACTTC.

This clone was observed a single time. In DNA, the CDR3 is TGTGCCAGCACCTTCCCGGGGGAGACGGTCGAGCAGTACTTC. It is translated as CASTFPGETVEQYF. The chain links TRBV7-8 to TRBJ2-7; TRBD2 might be the D (6 bases). The germline V and J ends were trimmed by 7 bases and 6 bases, with 19 bases remaining between them. Germline V gene data show CDR1 as SGHVS and CDR2 as FQNEAQ. The CDR3 is 14 residues long.

This clone was detected only once. This chain joins TRBV9 and TRBJ2-1; 9 nucleotides line up with TRBD2. Trimming at V came to 4 bases and at J to 8 bases, leaving 13 bases not matched to a gene. The CDR3 is 16 residues long. Looked up from germline, CDR1 is SGDLS and CDR2 is YYNGEE. CDR3 sequence reads: CASSPTPRGGFDEQFF. CDR3 in DNA: TGTGCCAGCAGCCCCACCCCGCGGGGGGGCTTTGATGAGCAGTTCTTC.